One and the same sample provided the 19 T cell receptor beta chains below, sequenced in a study of radiotherapy plus CTLA-4 blockade in lung cancer. Sequenced by immunoSEQ multiplex PCR; TCRdb stores in-frame clones only, minus some. The sample lists around 120,000 clones, more than 65% occurring once. Source: peripheral blood, taken from a patient treated with radiotherapy plus ipilimumab. The source is a human donor with non-small cell lung cancer who had a partial response to radiotherapy plus ipilimumab.

This chain connects TRBV11-1 to TRBJ2-3; 11 bases align to TRBD1. The CDR3 length is 17 residues. Per germline, CDR1 SGHAT and CDR2 FQDESV (reference sequence). Trimming took 2 bases from V and 2 from J; bases not matched to a gene: 6. The CDR3 region is CASSLFGTGGDTDTQYF. In DNA form, the CDR3 reads TGTGCCAGCAGCTTATTCGGGACAGGGGGAGACACAGATACGCAGTATTTT.

The V gene is TRBV6-5, the J gene TRBJ1-4; tentative D call: TRBD1 (5 bases). The CDR3 runs 14 residues. Germline V gene sequence: CDR1 MNHEY, CDR2 SVGAGI. V was cut by 6 bases and J by 2 bases, with 10 bases left in between. DNA of the CDR3: TGTGCCAGCAGCAAGACAGCGACTAATGAAAAACTGTTTTTT. Protein: CASSKTATNEKLFF.

A note on this clone: Relative to the germline gene, one junction end is altered; a read error may explain this. The rearrangement joins TRBV7-7 to TRBJ2-7; perhaps TRBD1 as D (6 bases). The length of the CDR3 is 15 residues. Germline CDR1 and CDR2: SSHAT and FNYEAQ (reference sequence). This chain's CDR3 is CASSPLGQSSYEQYF. The CDR3 DNA reads TGTGCTAGCAGCCCACTTGGACAGAGCTCCTACGAGCAGTACTTC.

This chain uses TRBV19 with TRBJ1-1; maybe TRBD1 (5 bases). From germline, CDR1 is LNHDA and CDR2 SQIVND (reference sequence). V lost 5 bases to trimming and J lost 1 base, with 8 bases between them. CDR3 length: 13 residues. CDR3 protein: CASSFGQNTEAFF. The CDR3 DNA reads TGTGCCAGTAGTTTTGGACAGAACACTGAAGCTTTCTTT.

The chain uses TRBV9 and TRBJ1-6; 7 nucleotides line up with TRBD1. CDR3 size: 14 residues. Germline V CDR1 and CDR2: SGDLS, YYNGEE. V lost 3 bases, J lost 5 bases, and 2 bases stayed unmatched. As DNA, the CDR3 is TGTGCCAGCAGCGCCGGGACAGATAATTCACCCCTCCACTTT. Protein product: CASSAGTDNSPLHF.

The J gene is TRBJ2-3, the V gene TRBV28, with 9 bases identical to TRBD2. The CDR3 contains 18 residues. The junction had 14 bases not matched to a gene; V was cut back by 4 bases and J by 3 bases. Looked up from germline, CDR1 is MDHEN and CDR2 is SYDVKM. CDR3 amino acids: CASSSNFGSSGRTDTQYF. CDR3 nucleotides: TGTGCCAGCAGTTCAAATTTTGGAAGTAGCGGGAGAACAGATACGCAGTATTTT.

The chain uses TRBV4-3 and TRBJ2-1; no firm D call. This CDR3 comprises 14 residues. V shed 0 bases and J shed 6 bases, with 9 bases lying between them. CDR1 is LGHNA, CDR2 YSLEER, per germline. The CDR3 loop is CASSQDRPGNEQFF. CDR3 coding DNA: TGCGCCAGCAGCCAAGATCGTCCGGGCAATGAGCAGTTCTTC.

The rearrangement uses TRBV5-1 and TRBJ1-2; a possible D gene is TRBD1 (6 bases). V shed 2 bases and J shed 4 bases, with 12 bases lying between them. Germline V gives CDR1 SGHRS, CDR2 YFSETQ. This CDR3 spans 14 amino acids. The CDR3 loop reads CASSFLGTTYGYTF. The CDR3 DNA is TGCGCCAGCAGCTTCCTCGGGACAACCTATGGCTACACCTTC.

This chain joins TRBV5-1 and TRBJ2-3; D possibly corresponds to TRBD2 (6 bases). Trimming removed 5 bases at V and 0 bases at J, with 16 bases between. CDR3 length: 16 amino acids. The germline V gene has CDR1 SGHRS and CDR2 YFSETQ. CDR3 amino acids: CASRQPLDYSTDTQYF. The CDR3 DNA sequence: TGCGCCAGCAGACAACCCTTGGACTACAGCACAGATACGCAGTATTTT.

CDR3 sequence: CASSYETGLEAFF. CDR3 nucleotide sequence: TGTGCCAGCAGCTATGAGACAGGCCTTGAAGCTTTCTTT. The V and J genes are TRBV5-4 and TRBJ1-1, with D perhaps matching TRBD1 (6 bases). The CDR3 has 13 amino acids. Germline CDR1 SGHNT, CDR2 YYREEE (reference sequence). The V end lost 3 bases, the J end lost 7 bases, and 13 bases lay between the germline ends.

The V call is TRBV27, the J call TRBJ1-1, with a weak D call TRBD1 (5 bases). Trimming left V 0 bases short and J 11 bases short, with 28 bases between. This CDR3 comprises 18 residues. CDR1 and CDR2 (germline): MNHEY, SMNVEV (reference sequence). The CDR3 sequence: CASSLSINVAGHRVGAFF. CDR3 nucleotide sequence: TGTGCCAGCAGTTTATCGATAAATGTTGCTGGACACCGAGTTGGGGCTTTCTTT.

The V and J genes are TRBV6-4 and TRBJ2-1, with 9 bases matching TRBD2. V dropped 3 bases and J dropped 1; count of bases not matched to a gene: 1. The CDR3 has 15 amino acids. Germline assignment: CDR1 MRHNA and CDR2 SNTAGT. CDR3 amino acids: CASSEAGGSYNEQFF. The CDR3 DNA follows: TGTGCCAGCAGTGAAGCGGGAGGATCCTACAATGAGCAGTTCTTC.

This chain joins TRBV30 and TRBJ1-6; no clear D gene. The germline V gene encodes CDR1 GTSNPN and CDR2 SVGIG (reference sequence). Trimming removed 2 bases from V and 7 bases from J, with 12 bases in between. The CDR3 runs to 14 residues. CDR3 nucleotide sequence: TGTGCCTGGAGTTTGGACCGACTAAATTCACCCCTCCACTTT. It translates to CAWSLDRLNSPLHF. The full variable domain, rest sourced from reference TRBV30 and TRBJ1-6, is SQTIHQWPATLVQPVGSPLSLECTVEGTSNPNLYWYRQAAGRGLQLLFYSVGIGQISSEVPQNLSASRPQDRQFILSSKKLLLSDSGFYLCAWSLDRLNSPLHFGNGTRLTVT.

This chain links TRBV19 with TRBJ2-2; 11 nucleotides line up with TRBD2. The CDR3 runs 20 residues. J lost 6 bases, V lost 3 bases, and 18 bases had no gene match. Germline-derived CDR1 and CDR2 are LNHDA and SQIVND (reference sequence). Here the CDR3 reads CASSISGRAGVIVSAGELFF. As DNA, the CDR3 is TGTGCCAGTAGTATTAGCGGGAGGGCCGGTGTAATCGTTTCCGCCGGGGAGCTGTTTTTT.

V is TRBV10-3 and J is TRBJ2-5, with 12 bases that match TRBD2. Germline trimming cut 11 bases from V and 4 bases from J; bases unmatched to any gene: 8. This CDR3 comprises 14 residues. Germline values: CDR1 ENHRY, CDR2 SYGVKD. The CDR3 here is CAVRLAGAGETQYF. In nucleotides, the CDR3 is TGTGCCGTAAGACTAGCGGGAGCGGGAGAGACCCAGTACTTC.

V and J are TRBV11-1 and TRBJ2-1, with 8 positions matching TRBD2. There are 14 residues in the CDR3. Germline lookup yields CDR1 SGHAT and CDR2 FQDESV (reference sequence). V shed 5 bases and J 8 bases; nucleotides not matched to a gene: 8. The CDR3 spells CASSPQRGYDEQFF. CDR3 in DNA: TGTGCCAGCAGCCCCCAGCGGGGGTACGATGAGCAGTTCTTC.

The chain combines TRBV28 with TRBJ2-7, with TRBD1 identical over 12 bases. V shed 3 bases and J 10 bases; nucleotides not matched to a gene: 10. Germline V gene data show CDR1 as MDHEN and CDR2 as SYDVKM. The CDR3 has 15 residues. CDR3 region: CASSLPGTGGAFQYF. DNA for the CDR3: TGTGCCAGCAGTTTGCCCGGGACAGGGGGCGCATTTCAGTACTTC.

The V gene is TRBV6-1, the J gene TRBJ2-1; D may be TRBD1 (5 bases). The CDR3 is made up of 14 amino acids. The V end was cut by 1 base, the J end by 8 bases, with 12 bases between. Germline V gives CDR1 MNHNS, CDR2 SASEGT. The CDR3 protein is CASSEGRVRDEQFF. For the CDR3, the DNA is TGTGCCAGCAGTGAAGGCAGGGTTCGGGATGAGCAGTTCTTC.

The chain uses TRBV5-5 and TRBJ2-7; a weak D match, TRBD2 (5 bases). Trimming stripped 7 bases from V and 7 bases from J, with 18 bases between. Germline lookup yields CDR1 SGHKS and CDR2 YYEKEE (reference sequence). This CDR3 spans 13 amino acids. CDR3 loop: CASLTDLGVEQYF. CDR3 in DNA: TGTGCCAGCTTAACGGACCTCGGGGTAGAGCAGTACTTC.